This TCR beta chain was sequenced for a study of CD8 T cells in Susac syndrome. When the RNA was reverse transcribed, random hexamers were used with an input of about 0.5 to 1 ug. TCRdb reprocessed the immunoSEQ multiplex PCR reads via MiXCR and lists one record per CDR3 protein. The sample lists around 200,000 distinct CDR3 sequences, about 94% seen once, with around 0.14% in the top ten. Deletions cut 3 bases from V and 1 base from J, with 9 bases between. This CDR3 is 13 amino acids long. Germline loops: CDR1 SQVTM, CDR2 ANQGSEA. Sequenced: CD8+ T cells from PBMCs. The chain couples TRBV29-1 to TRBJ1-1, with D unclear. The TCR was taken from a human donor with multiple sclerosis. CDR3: CSVEPDENTEAFF. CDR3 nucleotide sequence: TGCAGCGTTGAGCCGGACGAGAACACTGAAGCTTTCTTT.